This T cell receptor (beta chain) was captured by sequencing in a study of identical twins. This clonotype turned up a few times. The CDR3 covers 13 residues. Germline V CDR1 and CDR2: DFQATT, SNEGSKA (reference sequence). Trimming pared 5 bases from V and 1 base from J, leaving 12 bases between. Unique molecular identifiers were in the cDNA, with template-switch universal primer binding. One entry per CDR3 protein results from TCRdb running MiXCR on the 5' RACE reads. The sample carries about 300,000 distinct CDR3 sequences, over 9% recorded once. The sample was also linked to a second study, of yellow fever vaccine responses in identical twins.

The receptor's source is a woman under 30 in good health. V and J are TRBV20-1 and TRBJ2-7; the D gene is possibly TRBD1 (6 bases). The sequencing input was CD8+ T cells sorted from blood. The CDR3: CSARRQASYEQYF. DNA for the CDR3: TGCAGTGCTCGAAGACAGGCATCCTACGAGCAGTACTTC.